These 5 T cell receptor beta chains share one sample of origin, sequenced in a study of T cell responses to AZD1222 COVID-19 vaccine. Clones were sequenced by immunoSEQ multiplex PCR, and TCRdb holds only the in-frame ones, with some missing. The sample includes some 120,000 clones, nearly 95% seen only once; the top ten take roughly 1%. The sequences come from peripheral blood, collected on day 0 of AZD1222 vaccination. Receptor source: an adult in good health.

This clone was counted a single time. The V and J genes are TRBV7-6 and TRBJ2-1; D may be TRBD2 (6 bases). This CDR3 spans 12 amino acids. Germline V gene sequence: CDR1 SGHVS, CDR2 FNYEAQ. Between the trimmed V and J ends, which lost 4 bases and 9 bases, there was a span of 10 bases. DNA of the CDR3: TGTGCCAGCAGCTCTGGGGGGACTGAGCAGTTCTTC. Protein sequence: CASSSGGTEQFF. Full variable domain (remainder filled in from reference TRBV7-6 and TRBJ2-1): GAGVSQSPRYKVTKRGQDVALRCDPISGHVSLYWYRQALGQGPEFLTYFNYEAQQDKSGLPNDRFSAERPEGSISTLTIQRTEQRDSAMYRCASSSGGTEQFFGPGTRLTVL.

The chain links TRBV7-6 to TRBJ1-6, with no clear D. This CDR3 has 15 amino acids. Trimming removed 0 bases from V and 6 bases from J, with 9 bases in between. The germline V gene encodes CDR1 SGHVS and CDR2 FNYEAQ. CDR3 sequence (DNA): TGTGCCAGCAGCTTAGCGGCCGGAAGTAATTCACCCCTCCACTTT. It yields the protein CASSLAAGSNSPLHF.

The V gene is TRBV6-2 or TRBV6-3, the J gene TRBJ2-1; 7 bases are shared with TRBD1. J gave up 6 bases and V 8 bases, and 13 bases lay outside the gene matches. Germline CDR1 reads MNHEY; CDR2 reads SVGEGT. The CDR3 sequence is 15 residues long. The chain's CDR3 is CASCPRGGFINEQFF. For the CDR3, the DNA is TGTGCCAGCTGCCCTAGAGGGGGCTTTATCAATGAGCAGTTCTTC.

The chain links TRBV10-2 to TRBJ1-3; 7 nucleotides line up with TRBD1. Germline V gene data show CDR1 as WSHSY and CDR2 as SAAADI. The CDR3 totals 15 residues. The V segment lost 9 bases and the J segment 6 bases; nucleotides outside the gene matches: 14. The CDR3: CASRRDSLWENTIYF. Written as DNA, the CDR3 is TGCGCCAGTCGACGGGACAGTTTGTGGGAAAACACCATATATTTT.

The CDR3 DNA sequence: TGTGCCAGCACCGAGCGGCGGGGCTATGGCTACACCTTC. It encodes CASTERRGYGYTF. The genes are TRBV6-5 and TRBJ1-2, with D unclear. The CDR3 covers 13 residues. The ends were cut back, 7 bases at V and 4 bases at J, with 13 bases in the middle. CDR1 is MNHEY, CDR2 SVGAGI, per germline.